The rows below give T cell receptor beta chains drawn from one sample of a study of T cells after yellow fever vaccination. TCRdb called the 5' RACE reads again in MiXCR, with one record for every CDR3 protein. The data hold about 120,000 distinct CDR3 sequences, with more than 5.5% observed a single time. This sample comprised CD4+ T cells sorted from PBMCs, obtained about 49 days after the first yellow fever vaccination. These receptors originate from a man younger than 30 who received the YFV17D yellow fever vaccine. Each CDR3 is given with its conserved first and last residue. A D gene is named only where the DNA matches it firmly. Some rows have no size entry. The others give once, few or many, or a class for an expanded clone.

>TRBV5-4|.|TRBJ2-7|.
CASSYWEGYEQYF
TGTGCCAGCAGCTATTGGGAAGGCTACGAGCAGTACTTC
>TRBV20-1|.|TRBJ2-5|.
CSARHGTETQYF
TGCAGTGCGCGACACGGGACGGAGACCCAGTACTTC
>TRBV27|many|TRBJ2-1|.
CASRGLATSEVEQFF
TGTGCCAGCCGTGGGCTAGCGACTAGTGAAGTGGAGCAGTTCTTC
>TRBV24-1|many|TRBJ2-3|TRBD2
CATSDLRRGVTDTQYF
TGTGCCACCAGTGATTTGCGGCGGGGGGTTACAGATACGCAGTATTTT
>TRBV7-2|many|TRBJ2-3|TRBD1
CASSLKGALLLLTDTQYF
TGTGCCAGCAGCTTGAAGGGGGCCCTATTATTGCTCACAGATACGCAGTATTTT
>TRBV5-1|many|TRBJ1-2|.
CASSLGIGANYGYTF
TGCGCCAGCAGCTTGGGGATAGGGGCTAACTATGGCTACACCTTC
>TRBV6-2/TRBV6-3|few|TRBJ2-2|.
CASSYLDTYGELFF
TGTGCCAGCAGTTACTTGGACACTTACGGGGAGCTGTTTTTT
>TRBV7-2|.|TRBJ2-7|.
CASSFFTGSYEQYF
TGTGCCAGCAGCTTTTTCACAGGCAGCTACGAGCAGTACTTC
>TRBV12-3/TRBV12-4|many|TRBJ1-5|.
CASSLGGIQPQHF
TGTGCCAGCAGTTTAGGGGGAATTCAGCCCCAGCATTTT
>TRBV3-1|many|TRBJ2-1|.
CASSQDFRGGGTTF
TGTGCCAGCAGCCAAGATTTCAGGGGCGGGGGAACAACGTTC
>TRBV7-2|many|TRBJ1-6|TRBD1
CASTTSGTGDNSPLHF
TGTGCCAGCACAACTTCCGGGACAGGGGATAATTCACCCCTCCACTTT
>TRBV28|many|TRBJ1-1|.
CASSSAQKAFF
TGTGCCAGCAGTTCCGCCCAGAAAGCTTTCTTT
>TRBV6-5|many|TRBJ1-3|.
CASRFSGNGNTIYF
TGTGCCAGCAGATTCTCGGGAAATGGAAACACCATATATTTT
>TRBV5-5|.|TRBJ1-5|.
CASSLVYRGYSNQPQHF
TGTGCCAGCAGCTTGGTGTATAGGGGGTATAGCAATCAGCCCCAGCATTTT
>TRBV20-1|many|TRBJ2-1|.
CSAKGGGRGSYNEQFF
TGCAGTGCTAAGGGGGGGGGAAGAGGGTCCTACAATGAGCAGTTCTTC
>TRBV18|medium-sized|TRBJ2-7|TRBD1
CASSPPGTGVLYEQYF
TGTGCCAGCTCACCACCGGGTACAGGGGTCCTCTACGAGCAGTACTTC
>TRBV12-3/TRBV12-4|many|TRBJ1-6|.
CASTQGRANSPLHF
TGTGCCAGCACCCAGGGACGGGCTAATTCACCCCTCCACTTT
>TRBV6-5|many|TRBJ1-5|.
CASSYSTGFRRQPQHF
TGTGCCAGCAGTTACTCGACGGGTTTTCGCCGTCAGCCCCAGCATTTT
>TRBV20-1|many|TRBJ2-5|TRBD2
CSAGGGTAQETQYF
TGCAGTGCGGGGGGGGGGACGGCCCAGGAGACCCAGTACTTC
>TRBV7-3|many|TRBJ2-5|TRBD2
CASSLIAGSQETQYF
TGTGCCAGCAGCTTAATAGCGGGGAGCCAAGAGACCCAGTACTTC
>TRBV7-8|many|TRBJ1-5|.
CASSPTGQPQHF
TGTGCCAGCAGCCCGACGGGGCAGCCCCAGCATTTT
>TRBV7-9|many|TRBJ1-5|TRBD1
CASSGTGNANQPQHF
TGTGCCAGCAGCGGGACAGGGAATGCGAATCAGCCCCAGCATTTT